Listed below are T cell receptor beta chains from one sample, sequenced in a study of identical twins. TCRdb ran MiXCR on the 5' RACE reads and lists one entry per CDR3 protein. The sample yields 130,000 to 150,000 distinct CDR3 sequences, roughly 3.3% seen once. Sequencing used memory T cells sorted from blood. Source of these receptors: a man between 18 and 35 years old in good health. The CDR3 runs from the conserved cysteine through the conserved F or W. D genes are given only for firm matches. The size field is filled for only some rows; it gives once, few, many or a size class.

NA,TRBV7-2,TRBJ2-5,many,CASSQQETQYF,TGTGCCAGCAGCCAACAAGAGACCCAGTACTTC
TRBD2,TRBV4-1,TRBJ2-1,many,CASSHPAGRLSNEQFF,TGCGCCAGCAGCCACCCAGCGGGAAGGTTATCAAATGAGCAGTTCTTC
NA,TRBV7-9,TRBJ2-2,many,CASSPGARGGPGELFF,TGTGCCAGCAGCCCGGGGGCCAGGGGAGGCCCCGGGGAGCTGTTTTTT
NA,TRBV20-1,TRBJ2-4,many,CSAETGAKNIQYF,TGCAGTGCCGAGACGGGGGCCAAAAACATTCAGTACTTC
NA,TRBV28,TRBJ1-2,many,CASKTDARNYGYTF,TGTGCCAGCAAAACCGATGCAAGAAATTATGGCTACACCTTC
TRBD2,TRBV30,TRBJ2-1,NA,CAWSVGLAGLNEQFF,TGTGCCTGGAGTGTTGGTCTAGCGGGCCTAAATGAGCAGTTCTTC
NA,TRBV29-1,TRBJ2-7,NA,CSVESPDRDYEQYF,TGCAGCGTTGAATCTCCGGACAGAGACTACGAGCAGTACTTC
NA,TRBV7-6,TRBJ2-7,NA,CASSKLQAYEQYF,TGTGCCAGCAGCAAGCTACAGGCCTACGAGCAGTACTTC
NA,TRBV5-8,TRBJ2-2,many,CASSLDSYAGELFF,TGTGCCAGCAGCCTTGACAGTTATGCCGGGGAGCTGTTTTTT
NA,TRBV24-1,TRBJ2-3,many,CATSDAEGYTDTQYF,TGTGCCACCAGTGATGCAGAGGGCTACACAGATACGCAGTATTTT